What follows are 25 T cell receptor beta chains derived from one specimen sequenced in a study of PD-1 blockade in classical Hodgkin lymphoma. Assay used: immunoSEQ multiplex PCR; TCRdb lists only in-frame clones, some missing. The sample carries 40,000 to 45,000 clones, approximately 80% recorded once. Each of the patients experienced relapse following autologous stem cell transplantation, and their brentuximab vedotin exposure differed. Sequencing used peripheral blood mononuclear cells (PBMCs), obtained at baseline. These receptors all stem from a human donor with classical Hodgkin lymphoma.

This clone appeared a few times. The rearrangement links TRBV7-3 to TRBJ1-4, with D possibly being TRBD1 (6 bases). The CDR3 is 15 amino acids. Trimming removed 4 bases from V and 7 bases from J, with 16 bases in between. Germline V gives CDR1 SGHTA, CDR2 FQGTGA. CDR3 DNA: TGTGCCAGCAGCTCCCCGACAGGCCGGGGTGAAAAACTGTTTTTT. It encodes CASSSPTGRGEKLFF. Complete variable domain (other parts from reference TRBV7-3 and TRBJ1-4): GAGVSQTPSNKVTEKGKYVELRCDPISGHTALYWYRQSLGQGPEFLIYFQGTGAADDSGLPNDRFFAVRPEGSVSTLKIQRTERGDSAVYLCASSSPTGRGEKLFFGSGTQLSVL.

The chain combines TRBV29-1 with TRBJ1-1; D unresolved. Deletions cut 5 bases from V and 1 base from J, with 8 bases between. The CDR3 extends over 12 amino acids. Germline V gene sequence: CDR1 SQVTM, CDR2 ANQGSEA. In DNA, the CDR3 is TGCAGCGTTCAAAGTGGGAACACTGAAGCTTTCTTT. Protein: CSVQSGNTEAFF.

For the CDR3, the DNA is TGTGCCAGCTCACCAAGGGGACGGAACTATGGCTACACCTTC. Protein product: CASSPRGRNYGYTF. The chain recombines TRBV18 with TRBJ1-2; a possible D gene is TRBD1 (5 bases). V dropped 2 bases and J dropped 2 bases, with 9 bases sitting between them. Germline lookup yields CDR1 KGHSH and CDR2 LQKENI. This CDR3 contains 14 residues.

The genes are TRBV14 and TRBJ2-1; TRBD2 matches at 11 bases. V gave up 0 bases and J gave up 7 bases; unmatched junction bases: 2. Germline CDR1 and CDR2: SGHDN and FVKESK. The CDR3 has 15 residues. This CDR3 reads CASSQDRLAGNEQFF. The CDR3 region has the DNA TGTGCCAGCAGCCAAGATCGACTAGCGGGGAATGAGCAGTTCTTC.

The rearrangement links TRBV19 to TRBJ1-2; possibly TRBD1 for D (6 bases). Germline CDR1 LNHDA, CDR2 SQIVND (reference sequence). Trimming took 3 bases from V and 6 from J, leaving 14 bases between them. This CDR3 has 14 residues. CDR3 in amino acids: CASSMGQGFNGYTF. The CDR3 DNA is TGTGCCAGTAGTATGGGGCAGGGGTTTAATGGCTACACCTTC.

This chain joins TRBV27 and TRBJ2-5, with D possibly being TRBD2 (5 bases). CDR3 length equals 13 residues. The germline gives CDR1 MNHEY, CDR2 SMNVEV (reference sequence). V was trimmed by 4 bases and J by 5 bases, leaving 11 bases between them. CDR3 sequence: CASSSEGHETQYF. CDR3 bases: TGTGCCAGCAGTTCAGAGGGCCACGAGACCCAGTACTTC.

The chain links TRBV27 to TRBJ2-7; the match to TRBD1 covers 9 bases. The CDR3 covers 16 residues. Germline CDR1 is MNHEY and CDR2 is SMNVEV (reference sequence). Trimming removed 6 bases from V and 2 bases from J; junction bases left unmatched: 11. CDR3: CASRPEQGALAYEQYF. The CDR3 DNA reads TGTGCCAGCAGGCCCGAACAGGGGGCGCTGGCCTACGAGCAGTACTTC.

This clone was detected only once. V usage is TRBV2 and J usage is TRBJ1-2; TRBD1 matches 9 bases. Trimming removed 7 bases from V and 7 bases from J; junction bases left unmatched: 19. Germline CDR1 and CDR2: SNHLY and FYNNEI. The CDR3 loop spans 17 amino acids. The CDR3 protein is CASIGETGGMRSRGYTF. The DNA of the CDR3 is TGTGCCAGCATCGGGGAGACAGGGGGAATGAGGAGTCGTGGCTACACCTTC.

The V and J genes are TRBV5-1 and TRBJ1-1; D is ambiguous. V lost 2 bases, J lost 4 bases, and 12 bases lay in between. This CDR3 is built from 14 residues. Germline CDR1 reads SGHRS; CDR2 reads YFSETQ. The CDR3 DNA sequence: TGCGCCAGCAGCTTCTGGAGAGAGGGCACTGAAGCTTTCTTT. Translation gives CASSFWREGTEAFF.

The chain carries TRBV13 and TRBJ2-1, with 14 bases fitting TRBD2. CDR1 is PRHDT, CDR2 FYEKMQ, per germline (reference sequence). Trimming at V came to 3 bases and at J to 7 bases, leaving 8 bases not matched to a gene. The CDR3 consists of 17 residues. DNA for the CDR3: TGTGCCAGCAGCTTTTTGACTAGCGGGAGGGCCGGAAATGAGCAGTTCTTC. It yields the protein CASSFLTSGRAGNEQFF.

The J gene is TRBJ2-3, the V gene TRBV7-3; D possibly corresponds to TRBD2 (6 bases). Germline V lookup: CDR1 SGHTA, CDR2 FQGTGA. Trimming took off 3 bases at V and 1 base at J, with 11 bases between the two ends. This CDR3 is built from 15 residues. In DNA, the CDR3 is TGTGCCAGCAGCTTTGATAGCGGCGGCACAGATACGCAGTATTTT. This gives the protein CASSFDSGGTDTQYF.

CDR3 region: CASSLVAGPYEQYF. Written as DNA, the CDR3 is TGTGCCAGCAGCTTAGTTGCAGGACCCTACGAGCAGTACTTC. The V call is TRBV7-2, the J call TRBJ2-7; D unresolved. This CDR3 has 14 amino acids. Germline-derived CDR1 and CDR2 are SGHTA and FQGNSA. Trimming cost V 1 base and J 2 bases, with 9 bases left between them.

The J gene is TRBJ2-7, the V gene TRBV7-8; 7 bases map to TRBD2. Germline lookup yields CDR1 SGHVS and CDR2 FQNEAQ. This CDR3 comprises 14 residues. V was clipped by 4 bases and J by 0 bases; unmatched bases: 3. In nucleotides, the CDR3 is TGTGCCAGCAGCTCCCCGGGGGGCTCCTACGAGCAGTACTTC. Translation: CASSSPGGSYEQYF.

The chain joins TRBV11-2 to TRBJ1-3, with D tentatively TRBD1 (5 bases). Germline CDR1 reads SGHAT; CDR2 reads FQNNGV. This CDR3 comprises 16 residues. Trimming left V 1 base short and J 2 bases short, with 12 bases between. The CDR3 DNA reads TGTGCCAGCAGCTTAGGTTGGGGCAGAACTGGAAACACCATATATTTT. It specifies CASSLGWGRTGNTIYF.

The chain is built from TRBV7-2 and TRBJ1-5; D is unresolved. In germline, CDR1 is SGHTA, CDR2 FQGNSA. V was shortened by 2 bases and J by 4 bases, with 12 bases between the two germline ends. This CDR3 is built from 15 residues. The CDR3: CASSLRPGTNQPQHF. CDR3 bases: TGTGCCAGCAGCTTAAGACCGGGCACGAATCAGCCCCAGCATTTT.

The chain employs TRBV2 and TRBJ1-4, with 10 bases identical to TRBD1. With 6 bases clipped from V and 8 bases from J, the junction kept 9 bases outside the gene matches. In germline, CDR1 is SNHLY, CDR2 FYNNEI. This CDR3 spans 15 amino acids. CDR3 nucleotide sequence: TGTGCCAGCAGATCGCGACAGGGGGCGAGGGAAAAACTGTTTTTT. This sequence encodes CASRSRQGAREKLFF.

The CDR3: CASRAGVDYEQYF. In DNA, the CDR3 is TGCGCCAGCAGGGCCGGGGTCGACTACGAGCAGTACTTC. This chain links TRBV5-1 with TRBJ2-7, with D possibly being TRBD2 (5 bases). The CDR3 covers 13 residues. The V gene lost 5 bases and the J gene lost 3 bases, with 12 bases spanning the gap. The germline gives CDR1 SGHRS, CDR2 YFSETQ.

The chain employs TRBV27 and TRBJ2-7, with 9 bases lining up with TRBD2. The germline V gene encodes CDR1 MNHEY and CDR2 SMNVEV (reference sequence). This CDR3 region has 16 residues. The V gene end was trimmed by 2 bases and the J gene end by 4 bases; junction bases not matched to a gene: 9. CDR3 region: CASSLGLAGFAYEQYF. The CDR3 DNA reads TGTGCCAGCAGTTTAGGCCTAGCGGGATTCGCGTACGAGCAGTACTTC.

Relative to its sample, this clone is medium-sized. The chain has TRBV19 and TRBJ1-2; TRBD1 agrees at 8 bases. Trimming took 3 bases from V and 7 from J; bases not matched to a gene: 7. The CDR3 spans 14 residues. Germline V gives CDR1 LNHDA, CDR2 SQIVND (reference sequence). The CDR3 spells CASSIGTGGIGYTF. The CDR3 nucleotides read TGTGCCAGTAGTATTGGTACAGGGGGAATTGGCTACACCTTC.

The CDR3 protein is CASSAGGGSTEAFF. DNA of the CDR3: TGTGCCAGCAGCGCTGGGGGAGGGTCAACTGAAGCTTTCTTT. The chain couples TRBV9 to TRBJ1-1, with D tentatively TRBD1 (5 bases). The CDR3 spans 14 residues. V was cut by 3 bases and J by 5 bases, with 14 bases left in between. Germline V gene lookup returns CDR1 SGDLS and CDR2 YYNGEE.

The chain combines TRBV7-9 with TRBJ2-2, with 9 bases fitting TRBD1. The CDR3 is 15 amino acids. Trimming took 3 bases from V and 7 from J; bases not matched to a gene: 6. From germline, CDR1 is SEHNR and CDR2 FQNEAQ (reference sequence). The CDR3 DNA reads TGTGCCAGCAGCTTCGTGGGACAGGGAGGCGGGGAGCTGTTTTTT. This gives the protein CASSFVGQGGGELFF.

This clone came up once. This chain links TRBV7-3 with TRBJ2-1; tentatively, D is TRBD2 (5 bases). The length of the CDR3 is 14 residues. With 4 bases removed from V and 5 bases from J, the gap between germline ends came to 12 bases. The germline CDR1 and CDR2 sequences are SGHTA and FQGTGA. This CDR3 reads CASSSSGSNNEQFF. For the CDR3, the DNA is TGTGCCAGCAGCTCGTCGGGGTCAAACAATGAGCAGTTCTTC.

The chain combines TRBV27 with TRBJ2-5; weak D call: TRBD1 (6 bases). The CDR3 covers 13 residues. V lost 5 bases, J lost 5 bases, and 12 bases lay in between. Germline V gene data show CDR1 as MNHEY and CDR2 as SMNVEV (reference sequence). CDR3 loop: CASSPQGYETQYF. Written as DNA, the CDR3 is TGTGCCAGCAGTCCACAGGGTTACGAGACCCAGTACTTC.

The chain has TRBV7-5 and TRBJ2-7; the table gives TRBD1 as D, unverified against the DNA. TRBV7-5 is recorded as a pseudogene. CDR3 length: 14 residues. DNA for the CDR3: TGTGCCAGCAGCTTCATCCCAGGGGTAGGCGAGCAGTACTTC. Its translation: CASSFIPGVGEQYF.

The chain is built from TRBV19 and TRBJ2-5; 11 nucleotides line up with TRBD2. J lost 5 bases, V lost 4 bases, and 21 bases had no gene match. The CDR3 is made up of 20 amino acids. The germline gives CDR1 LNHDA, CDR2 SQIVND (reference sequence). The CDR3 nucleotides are TGTGCCAGTAGTAGGCGGGGCCTTACTAGCGGGAGCGGGTTTGGGGAGACCCAGTACTTC. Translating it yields CASSRRGLTSGSGFGETQYF.